The rows below give T cell receptor beta chains drawn from one sample of a study of T-cell memory formation after mild COVID-19. TCRdb used MiXCR to reprocess the 5' RACE reads, holding one entry per CDR3 protein. The sample contains approximately 490,000 distinct CDR3 sequences, about a fifth of which appear only once. Sample: PBMCs or a T cell subset sorted from them (not recorded which). The receptors come from an adult woman who had mild COVID-19 (a few samples of this study predate the infection). Cell type and time point are not known. Each CDR3 is given with its conserved first and last residue. A D gene is named only where the DNA matches it firmly. The listing skips clone size in some rows; elsewhere it reads once, few, many or a size class.

J gene	V gene	clone size	D gene	CDR3 protein	CDR3 DNA
TRBJ1-5	TRBV6-1	-	TRBD1	CASKGQLNQPQHF	TGTGCCAGCAAGGGACAGCTCAATCAGCCCCAGCATTTT
TRBJ1-1	TRBV6-5	-	TRBD1	CASSYFPGQRTEAFF	TGTGCCAGCAGTTACTTTCCGGGACAGAGAACTGAAGCTTTCTTT
TRBJ2-7	TRBV29-1	few	TRBD1	CSVRTGYEQYF	TGCAGCGTCAGGACAGGGTACGAGCAGTACTTC
TRBJ1-6	TRBV7-8	few	-	CASSHGQSSYNSPLHF	TGTGCCAGCAGCCACGGACAGAGCTCCTATAATTCACCCCTCCACTTT
TRBJ1-1	TRBV11-2	-	-	CASSPRSDAEAFF	TGTGCCAGCAGCCCCCGGTCAGACGCTGAAGCTTTCTTT
TRBJ2-1	TRBV10-3	few	-	CAISERQDEQFF	TGTGCCATCAGTGAACGACAGGATGAGCAGTTCTTC
TRBJ2-2	TRBV7-2	-	TRBD2	CASSKTSGGAGPGELFF	TGTGCCAGCAGCAAGACTAGCGGGGGGGCTGGGCCCGGGGAGCTGTTTTTT
TRBJ1-1	TRBV5-1	-	-	CASSYRASNTEAFF	TGCGCCAGCAGCTACAGGGCCTCGAACACTGAAGCTTTCTTT
TRBJ2-7	TRBV20-1	few	TRBD1	CSASETGNLDEQYF	TGCAGTGCTAGTGAGACAGGGAATTTGGACGAGCAGTACTTC
TRBJ2-1	TRBV18	-	TRBD2	CASSPSGLAVYNEQFF	TGTGCCAGCTCACCCTCGGGACTAGCGGTCTACAATGAGCAGTTCTTC
TRBJ2-5	TRBV18	-	TRBD1	CASSSGQGAFETQYF	TGTGCCAGCTCATCGGGACAGGGGGCGTTTGAGACCCAGTACTTC
TRBJ1-4	TRBV12-3/TRBV12-4	-	-	CASSLGGRNNEKLFF	TGTGCCAGCAGTTTGGGGGGACGGAATAATGAAAAACTGTTTTTT
TRBJ2-7	TRBV29-1	few	-	CSVATATPYEQYF	TGCAGCGTTGCGACGGCTACCCCCTACGAGCAGTACTTC
TRBJ1-1	TRBV7-9	few	-	CASSRDGGSEAFF	TGTGCCAGCAGCCGGGACGGCGGCTCTGAAGCTTTCTTT
TRBJ1-2	TRBV6-5	-	-	CASSPHSRGEGYTF	TGTGCCAGCAGCCCCCACTCACGGGGGGAAGGCTACACCTTC
TRBJ1-1	TRBV12-3/TRBV12-4	few	-	CASSPVSARGMNTEAFF	TGTGCCAGCAGCCCAGTCTCGGCCAGGGGAATGAACACTGAAGCTTTCTTT
TRBJ2-7	TRBV10-3	few	-	CAISVGSRTYEQYF	TGTGCCATCAGTGTAGGGAGCAGAACCTACGAGCAGTACTTC
TRBJ2-2	TRBV24-1	-	-	CATSDLVTSGANTGELFF	TGTGCCACCAGTGATTTAGTCACCTCAGGGGCGAACACCGGGGAGCTGTTTTTT
TRBJ2-1	TRBV29-1	many	-	CSVVSDNEQFF	TGCAGCGTTGTATCGGACAATGAGCAGTTCTTC
TRBJ2-1	TRBV5-1	many	-	CASSLGTVISYNEQFF	TGCGCCAGCAGCTTGGGGACAGTCATCTCCTACAATGAGCAGTTCTTC
TRBJ1-2	TRBV4-1	-	TRBD1	CASSQTSGGGYGYTF	TGCGCCAGCAGCCAAACGTCAGGGGGCGGCTATGGCTACACCTTC
TRBJ1-5	TRBV4-1	once	-	CASSPWTVSNQPQHF	TGCGCCAGCAGCCCATGGACAGTTAGCAATCAGCCCCAGCATTTT
TRBJ2-2	TRBV2	few	TRBD1	CARRDRNTGELFF	TGTGCCAGAAGGGACAGAAACACCGGGGAGCTGTTTTTT
TRBJ2-1	TRBV20-1	-	TRBD2	CSARDWREPHEQFF	TGCAGTGCTAGAGATTGGCGGGAGCCTCATGAGCAGTTCTTC
TRBJ2-7	TRBV6-5	few	TRBD2	CASIKTSGAYEQYF	TGTGCCAGCATCAAAACTAGCGGGGCCTACGAGCAGTACTTC
TRBJ2-1	TRBV5-1	-	TRBD2	CASSLSLGLAGNEQFF	TGCGCCAGCAGCCTCTCGCTCGGGCTAGCGGGGAATGAGCAGTTCTTC
TRBJ2-3	TRBV2	few	TRBD1	CASNRDSFTDTQYF	TGTGCCAGCAATCGGGACAGCTTCACAGATACGCAGTATTTT
TRBJ2-1	TRBV3-1	-	-	CASSKTPPGYNEQFF	TGTGCCAGCAGCAAGACCCCCCCAGGGTACAATGAGCAGTTCTTC
TRBJ2-3	TRBV20-1	few	-	CSARVSGSDTQYF	TGCAGTGCTAGAGTTTCGGGATCAGATACGCAGTATTTT
TRBJ2-1	TRBV30	many	TRBD2	CAWSVGGGGGEQFF	TGTGCCTGGAGTGTCGGGGGGGGAGGAGGGGAGCAGTTCTTC
TRBJ2-7	TRBV23-1	-	-	CASSQSRDWCYEQYF	TGCGCCAGCAGTCAATCGCGGGACTGGTGCTACGAGCAGTACTTC
TRBJ2-5	TRBV24-1	few	TRBD1	CATSDRTGDRETQYF	TGTGCCACCAGTGACCGGACAGGGGATAGGGAGACCCAGTACTTC
TRBJ1-5	TRBV24-1	-	-	CATRAYSAREQPQHF	TGTGCCACCAGAGCCTACTCCGCCCGTGAGCAGCCCCAGCATTTT
TRBJ2-7	TRBV5-5	few	TRBD2	CASSLVSGGAYEQYF	TGTGCCAGCAGCTTGGTTAGCGGGGGGGCCTACGAGCAGTACTTC
TRBJ2-7	TRBV5-1	-	-	CASSLEGPTYEQYF	TGCGCCAGCAGCTTGGAGGGGCCCACCTACGAGCAGTACTTC
TRBJ1-5	TRBV2	-	-	CASREGDSNQPQHF	TGTGCCAGCAGGGAGGGGGATAGCAATCAGCCCCAGCATTTT
TRBJ1-3	TRBV12-3/TRBV12-4	-	-	CASIQRGGGNTIYF	TGTGCCAGCATTCAACGGGGGGGTGGAAACACCATATATTTT
TRBJ2-7	TRBV3-1	few	-	CASSRITGQTYEQYF	TGTGCCAGCAGCCGAATAACGGGACAAACCTACGAGCAGTACTTC
TRBJ2-3	TRBV24-1	few	-	CATSDVGNTDTQYF	TGTGCCACCAGTGATGTGGGAAACACAGATACGCAGTATTTT
TRBJ2-3	TRBV20-1	few	TRBD2	CSAVAGRWGTDTQYF	TGCAGTGCAGTAGCGGGGCGCTGGGGGACAGATACGCAGTATTTT
TRBJ2-7	TRBV20-1	few	-	CSADAGEGSYEQYF	TGCAGTGCCGATGCAGGGGAAGGATCCTACGAGCAGTACTTC